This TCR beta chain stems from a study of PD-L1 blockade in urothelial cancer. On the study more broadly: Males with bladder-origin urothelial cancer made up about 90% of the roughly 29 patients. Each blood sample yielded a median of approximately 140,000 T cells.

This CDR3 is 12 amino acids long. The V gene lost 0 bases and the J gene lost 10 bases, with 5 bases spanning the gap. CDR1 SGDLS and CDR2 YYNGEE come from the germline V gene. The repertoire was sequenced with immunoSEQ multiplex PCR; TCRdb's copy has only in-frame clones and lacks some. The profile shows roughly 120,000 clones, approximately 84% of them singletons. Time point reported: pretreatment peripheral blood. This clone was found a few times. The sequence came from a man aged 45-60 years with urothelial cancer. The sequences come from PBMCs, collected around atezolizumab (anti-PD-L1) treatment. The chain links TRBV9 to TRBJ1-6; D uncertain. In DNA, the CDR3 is TGTGCCAGCAGCGTAGGGAGCTCACCCCTCCACTTT. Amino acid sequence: CASSVGSSPLHF.